Detailed here is one TCR beta chain. Its target is unknown. This specimen comes from a study of post-analysis software for immune sequencing data. Study conclusions and caveats: Compared with controls, patients showed significantly lower normalized Chao1 diversity. When patients were compared with controls, five TRBV segments were more frequent, TRBV5-6, TRBV5-1 and TRBV20-1 among them.

CDR3 length: 14 residues. Per the germline V gene, CDR1 is DFQATT and CDR2 is SNEGSKA (reference sequence). The V gene lost 3 bases and the J gene lost 7 bases, with 16 bases spanning the gap. cDNA libraries for TCR beta contained unique molecular identifiers. A population of 1 to 10 million T cells gave rise to 400,000 to 550,000 cDNA molecules. Each CDR3 protein gets one entry after TCRdb re-called the PCR reads with MiXCR. In the table there are about 540,000 distinct CDR3 sequences, 30% to 40% of which are singletons. The specimen was blood. The source is a girl aged 2-17 years with multiple sclerosis. The J gene is TRBJ1-5, the V gene TRBV20-1; tentatively, D is TRBD1 (5 bases). The CDR3 region has the DNA TGCAGTGCTAGGGCCCCCTCGGGGACCCAGCCCCAGCATTTT. This codes for CSARAPSGTQPQHF.